The rows below give T cell receptor beta chains drawn from one sample of a study of cytomegalovirus exposure and HLA in healthy donors. The table came from immunoSEQ multiplex PCR; TCRdb's copy has only in-frame clones and leaves some out. The sample lists 200,000 to 250,000 clones; 76% were seen once. Sequences were obtained from PBMCs. These receptors were taken from a man aged 18 to 30 in good health and CMV-seronegative. Both conserved end residues are part of each CDR3. Fields, in order: V gene, D gene, clone size, J gene, CDR3 DNA, CDR3 protein. A D gene is named only where the DNA matches it firmly. A clone size is listed for some rows: how often the clone was seen (once, few, many), or a class if it is expanded.

V: TRBV5-6; D: -; size: -; J: TRBJ1-1; DNA: TGTGCCAGCAGCATTGGAGGGACTGAAGCTTTCTTT; CDR3: CASSIGGTEAFF
V: TRBV9; D: -; size: -; J: TRBJ2-5; DNA: TGTGCCAGCAGCGATCGGGACTTGCACGGGATGGAGACCCAGTACTTC; CDR3: CASSDRDLHGMETQYF
V: TRBV10-3; D: TRBD1; size: few; J: TRBJ1-4; DNA: TGTGCCATCAGGGACAGGGCGGACAGTGAAAAACTGTTTTTT; CDR3: CAIRDRADSEKLFF
V: TRBV7-8; D: TRBD2; size: -; J: TRBJ2-7; DNA: TGTGCCAGCAGCTTAGACGCTAGCGGGAGAGTTGCCTACGAGCAGTACTTC; CDR3: CASSLDASGRVAYEQYF
V: TRBV10-3; D: TRBD2; size: -; J: TRBJ2-1; DNA: TGTGCCATCAGCCCACTAGCGGGAGGGCCCTCGGGGAATGAGCAGTTCTTC; CDR3: CAISPLAGGPSGNEQFF
V: TRBV7-9; D: -; size: -; J: TRBJ2-3; DNA: TGTGCCAGCAGCTTTCGAGGGAGACGGTTTACAGATACGCAGTATTTT; CDR3: CASSFRGRRFTDTQYF
V: TRBV19; D: -; size: -; J: TRBJ1-3; DNA: TGTGCCAGTAGCCGCTCGAGCTCTGGAAACACCATATATTTT; CDR3: CASSRSSSGNTIYF
V: TRBV7-9; D: TRBD2; size: -; J: TRBJ2-7; DNA: TGTGCCAGCAGCTTAGTTCTAGCGGGAGATGTCGAGCAGTACTTC; CDR3: CASSLVLAGDVEQYF
V: TRBV27; D: TRBD1; size: few; J: TRBJ2-3; DNA: TGTGCCAGCAGTTTATTTCCCTCGGACAGGGTAACCTATACGCAGTATTTT; CDR3: CASSLFPSDRVTYTQYF
V: TRBV9; D: TRBD1; size: -; J: TRBJ2-3; DNA: TGTGCCAGCAGCCCCTACCCGGGACAGGTCGGAGATACGCAGTATTTT; CDR3: CASSPYPGQVGDTQYF
V: TRBV28; D: -; size: -; J: TRBJ1-5; DNA: TGTGCCAGCAGAACGCGGAGCAATCAGCCCCAGCATTTT; CDR3: CASRTRSNQPQHF
V: TRBV2; D: TRBD2; size: few; J: TRBJ2-1; DNA: TGTGCCAGCAGCCCCGGGACTAGCGGGAACAATGAGCAGTTCTTC; CDR3: CASSPGTSGNNEQFF
V: TRBV5-1; D: -; size: -; J: TRBJ1-5; DNA: TGCGCCAGCAGCTTAACAGGTGATCAGCCCCAGCATTTT; CDR3: CASSLTGDQPQHF
V: TRBV18; D: TRBD2; size: few; J: TRBJ2-7; DNA: TGTGCCAGCTCCCCGGGGCTAGCGGGGACCTACGAGCAGTACTTC; CDR3: CASSPGLAGTYEQYF
V: TRBV6-5; D: TRBD1; size: -; J: TRBJ1-1; DNA: TGTGCCAGCAGTCTCCCCCGACAGGGAGCTTTCTTT; CDR3: CASSLPRQGAFF
V: TRBV7-6; D: TRBD2; size: -; J: TRBJ2-3; DNA: TGTGCCAGCAGCTTCGGTGGGAGGGCCTCAGATACGCAGTATTTT; CDR3: CASSFGGRASDTQYF
V: TRBV19; D: -; size: -; J: TRBJ1-2; DNA: TGTGCCAGTAGTATCCCCACAGGGATCAACTATGGCTACACCTTC; CDR3: CASSIPTGINYGYTF
V: TRBV5-6; D: -; size: -; J: TRBJ1-3; DNA: TGTGCCAGCAGGTACAGGGCCTCTGGAAACACCATATATTTT; CDR3: CASRYRASGNTIYF
V: TRBV5-4; D: TRBD1; size: few; J: TRBJ2-1; DNA: TGTGCCAGCAGCCTAAACACCGGGACAGGGGGCGCGAATGAGCAGTTCTTC; CDR3: CASSLNTGTGGANEQFF
V: TRBV6-5; D: -; size: -; J: TRBJ1-4; DNA: TGTGCCAGCAGCCTAGACAGCTGGAATGAAAAACTGTTTTTT; CDR3: CASSLDSWNEKLFF
V: TRBV7-8; D: TRBD1; size: once; J: TRBJ2-2; DNA: TGTGCCAGCAGCCGCGACAGGGCCTCCACCGGGGAGCTGTTTTTT; CDR3: CASSRDRASTGELFF
V: TRBV5-4; D: -; size: -; J: TRBJ2-3; DNA: TGTGCCAGCAGCTTAGATGTAGAGGGCACAGATACGCAGTATTTT; CDR3: CASSLDVEGTDTQYF
V: TRBV5-8; D: TRBD2; size: -; J: TRBJ2-5; DNA: TGTGCCAGCAGCTTGGGATTAGCGGGAGGACAAGAGACCCAGTACTTC; CDR3: CASSLGLAGGQETQYF
V: TRBV7-9; D: -; size: few; J: TRBJ2-7; DNA: TGTGCCAGCAGCTTGGCTCGCGAGCAGTACTTC; CDR3: CASSLAREQYF
V: TRBV2; D: -; size: -; J: TRBJ2-3; DNA: TGTGCCACTCCCCGGGGGGCCAAGGGGACCACAGATACGCAGTATTTT; CDR3: CATPRGAKGTTDTQYF
V: TRBV6-1; D: -; size: few; J: TRBJ1-5; DNA: TGTGCCAGCACGGAGGGACCCTTCAATCAGCCCCAGCATTTT; CDR3: CASTEGPFNQPQHF
V: TRBV7-9; D: TRBD1; size: few; J: TRBJ2-7; DNA: TGTGCCAGCAGCTCGGACAGGGTTCTCCACGAGCAGTACTTC; CDR3: CASSSDRVLHEQYF
V: TRBV7-6; D: -; size: few; J: TRBJ2-7; DNA: TGTGCCAGCAGCGAGGAAACCGGGAACTACGAGCAGTACTTC; CDR3: CASSEETGNYEQYF
V: TRBV4-2; D: TRBD2; size: few; J: TRBJ2-1; DNA: TGTGCCAGCAGCCACGGACTAGCGGGAGGGTCAAGCTCCTACAATGAGCAGTTCTTC; CDR3: CASSHGLAGGSSSYNEQFF
V: TRBV30; D: TRBD1; size: -; J: TRBJ1-5; DNA: TGTGCCTGGAAGGGGACAGGGGAGGCTCAGCCCCAGCATTTT; CDR3: CAWKGTGEAQPQHF
V: TRBV5-6; D: -; size: -; J: TRBJ2-1; DNA: TGTGCCAGCGGAGATGAGCAGTTCTTC; CDR3: CASGDEQFF
V: TRBV5-4; D: TRBD2; size: -; J: TRBJ2-5; DNA: TGTGCCAGCAGCTTGGTCGGGGGGGAGACCCAGTACTTC; CDR3: CASSLVGGETQYF
V: TRBV2; D: TRBD1; size: -; J: TRBJ1-2; DNA: TGTGCCAGCAGTGCCACAGGGGGCGGAGGTCCTGGCTACACCTTC; CDR3: CASSATGGGGPGYTF
V: TRBV6-1; D: -; size: -; J: TRBJ2-7; DNA: TGTGCCAGCAGTGAAGACCGGTACCGAGCCTACGAGCAGTACTTC; CDR3: CASSEDRYRAYEQYF
V: TRBV30; D: -; size: few; J: TRBJ2-7; DNA: TGTGCCTGGAGTGTGAGGTACGAGCAGTACTTC; CDR3: CAWSVRYEQYF
V: TRBV6-4; D: -; size: -; J: TRBJ2-3; DNA: TGTGCCAGCAGTGCCCTGGGACATCGCACAGATACGCAGTATTTT; CDR3: CASSALGHRTDTQYF
V: TRBV28; D: -; size: -; J: TRBJ1-4; DNA: TGTGCCAGCAGTTTGGCGGCGGCAGGGGAAGAAAAACTGTTTTTT; CDR3: CASSLAAAGEEKLFF
V: TRBV5-6; D: TRBD1; size: once; J: TRBJ2-7; DNA: TGTGCCAGCAGCTGGCAGGGGGACGAGCAGTACTTC; CDR3: CASSWQGDEQYF
V: TRBV7-9; D: -; size: -; J: TRBJ1-2; DNA: TGTGCCAGCAGCAAAAACAGGGACTATGGCTACACCTTC; CDR3: CASSKNRDYGYTF
V: TRBV11-1; D: -; size: -; J: TRBJ2-6; DNA: TGTGCCAGCAGCGAACAGGTCTCTGGGGCCAACGTCCTGACTTTC; CDR3: CASSEQVSGANVLTF
V: TRBV19; D: -; size: once; J: TRBJ1-5; DNA: TGTGCCACCTGGGAGGGTGCAACCCAGCCCCAGCATTTT; CDR3: CATWEGATQPQHF
V: TRBV6-6; D: TRBD1; size: -; J: TRBJ2-3; DNA: TGTGCCAGCAGGGCCGGGACAGGGGGCCTAGATACGCAGTATTTT; CDR3: CASRAGTGGLDTQYF
V: TRBV7-3; D: TRBD1; size: few; J: TRBJ2-3; DNA: TGTGCCAGCAGCTTAGCGGACAGGGTAACAGATACGCAGTATTTT; CDR3: CASSLADRVTDTQYF
V: TRBV15; D: -; size: -; J: TRBJ1-5; DNA: TGTGCCACCAGCAGCAGGGACAATCAGCCCCAGCATTTT; CDR3: CATSSRDNQPQHF
V: TRBV7-9; D: TRBD2; size: -; J: TRBJ2-3; DNA: TGTTCCAGCAGCTTCCCGGGACTAGCGGGATCCACAGATACGCAGTATTTT; CDR3: CSSSFPGLAGSTDTQYF
V: TRBV5-4; D: TRBD1; size: -; J: TRBJ2-7; DNA: TGTGCCAGCAGCTTCTTGGACAGGGCTTCCTACGAGCAGTACTTC; CDR3: CASSFLDRASYEQYF
V: TRBV29-1; D: -; size: -; J: TRBJ1-1; DNA: TGCAGCGTTGTGGGCGCATCTGAAGCTTTCTTT; CDR3: CSVVGASEAFF
V: TRBV6-5; D: TRBD1; size: few; J: TRBJ1-1; DNA: TGTGCCAGCAGGAACAGGGGGCTGGGCACTGAAGCTTTCTTT; CDR3: CASRNRGLGTEAFF
V: TRBV4-1; D: -; size: -; J: TRBJ2-1; DNA: TGCGCCAGCAGCCAATTAGCGGAGGACTCCTACAATGAGCAGTTCTTC; CDR3: CASSQLAEDSYNEQFF
V: TRBV27; D: TRBD1; size: -; J: TRBJ2-4; DNA: TGTGCCAGCAGTTTATCATCCGGGACAGGAGCCAAAAACATTCAGTACTTC; CDR3: CASSLSSGTGAKNIQYF
V: TRBV28; D: TRBD1; size: -; J: TRBJ1-2; DNA: TGTGCCAGCAGACAGAGCCCTCGACAGGGGGCTAACTATGGCTACACCTTC; CDR3: CASRQSPRQGANYGYTF
V: TRBV7-9; D: TRBD2; size: -; J: TRBJ2-7; DNA: TGTGCCAGCAGCTTAGGGGGGGGTTACGAGCAGTACTTC; CDR3: CASSLGGGYEQYF
V: TRBV10-3; D: TRBD1; size: once; J: TRBJ1-4; DNA: TGTGCCATTACCCGGGACAGGGATGAAAAACTGTTTTTT; CDR3: CAITRDRDEKLFF
V: TRBV19; D: TRBD1; size: -; J: TRBJ2-7; DNA: TGTGCCAGTAGTATGGGACAGGGCTACGAGCAGTACTTC; CDR3: CASSMGQGYEQYF
V: TRBV5-1; D: TRBD2; size: -; J: TRBJ2-7; DNA: TGCGCCAGCAGTCGGGACTACTACGAGCAGTACTTC; CDR3: CASSRDYYEQYF
V: TRBV2; D: TRBD1; size: once; J: TRBJ1-2; DNA: TGTGCCAGCAGTGAACGTCGCGGAGGGGGCGATGGCTACACCTTC; CDR3: CASSERRGGGDGYTF
V: TRBV28; D: -; size: once; J: TRBJ2-1; DNA: TGTGCCAGCAGTTTAGGGAGTCTCTACAATGAGCAGTTCTTC; CDR3: CASSLGSLYNEQFF
V: TRBV29-1; D: TRBD1; size: -; J: TRBJ1-5; DNA: TGCAGCGTTCAAGACAGGGGTCGTCAGCCCCAGCATTTT; CDR3: CSVQDRGRQPQHF
V: TRBV5-4; D: TRBD2; size: -; J: TRBJ2-3; DNA: TGTGCCAGCATGCCGGGACTAGCGGAGATCACAGATACGCAGTATTTT; CDR3: CASMPGLAEITDTQYF